This paragraph covers one T cell receptor beta chain sequence. As processed by the authors: Estimated nucleated cell counts came from reference gene primer amplification. Clones were read by immunoSEQ multiplex PCR, and TCRdb kept only the in-frame ones, dropping some. Clone size and the V and J calls come from that table; the DNA yielded D and trimming. Of about 140,000 clones in the sample, 65% to 85% were seen once. This entry comes from a study of blood T cell repertoires in COVID-19. Study-wide context: Acute and convalescent COVID-19 specimens originated in the United States, Italy and Spain. T cells, B-cell-depleted T cells, or PBMCs supplied cDNA or gDNA.

Germline V gene lookup returns CDR1 SGDLS and CDR2 YYNGEE. V dropped 3 bases and J dropped 4; count of bases not matched to a gene: 5. The CDR3 consists of 14 residues. The sequence came from a human donor in a cohort sampled during active COVID-19. The rearrangement uses TRBV9 and TRBJ1-2; 8 bases are shared with TRBD1. The sample taken for sequencing was peripheral blood. For the CDR3, the DNA is TGTGCCAGCAGCGAGCAGGGGGCGAGCTATGGCTACACCTTC. Its translation: CASSEQGASYGYTF.